These 17 T cell receptor beta chains were all obtained from the same sample, sequenced in a study of PD-1 blockade in classical Hodgkin lymphoma. Every patient relapsed after autologous stem cell transplantation, and brentuximab vedotin exposure varied. Profiling relied on immunoSEQ multiplex PCR, and the TCRdb table lists in-frame clones only, not all of them. The sample lists roughly 90,000 clones; about four fifths were seen once. Sequenced material: peripheral blood mononuclear cells (PBMCs), taken before the second cycle of nivolumab. The receptors derive from a human donor with classical Hodgkin lymphoma.

Only one count was recorded for this clone. The V gene is TRBV5-1, the J gene TRBJ2-3; D is perhaps TRBD2 (6 bases). The V gene lost 0 bases and the J gene lost 6 bases, with 11 bases spanning the gap. Germline V lookup: CDR1 SGHRS, CDR2 YFSETQ. The CDR3 has 14 residues. The CDR3 sequence is CASSLDSGRDTQYF. The CDR3 DNA is TGCGCCAGCAGCTTGGATTCGGGGAGGGATACGCAGTATTTT. Filled out from reference TRBV5-1 and TRBJ2-3, the complete variable domain reads KAGVTQTPRYLIKTRGQQVTLSCSPISGHRSVSWYQQTPGQGLQFLFEYFSETQRNKGNFPGRFSGRQFSNSRSEMNVSTLELGDSALYLCASSLDSGRDTQYFGPGTRLTVL.

The chain is built from TRBV5-1 and TRBJ1-4, with 7 bases that match TRBD1. The CDR3 spans 15 residues. V was clipped by 1 base and J by 3 bases; unmatched bases: 3. The germline gives CDR1 SGHRS, CDR2 YFSETQ. Here the CDR3 reads CASSLSGQSNEKLFF. Written as DNA, the CDR3 is TGCGCCAGCAGCTTGTCGGGACAGTCTAATGAAAAACTGTTTTTT.

The chain uses TRBV10-3 and TRBJ1-1, with D hard to call. Germline-derived CDR1 and CDR2 are ENHRY and SYGVKD. V was pared by 6 bases and J by 5 bases, with 10 bases between. CDR3 length: 12 residues. In DNA, the CDR3 is TGTGCCATCAGCCCGTCTTGGACTGAAGCTTTCTTT. Protein: CAISPSWTEAFF.

The rearrangement links TRBV2 to TRBJ2-7, with a tentative D call TRBD1 (5 bases). The CDR3 is 14 residues long. Between the trimmed V and J ends, which lost 4 bases and 0 bases, there was a span of 10 bases. CDR1 is SNHLY and CDR2 is FYNNEI in the germline V gene. CDR3 loop: CASSGGQGSYEQYF. CDR3 in DNA: TGTGCCAGCAGTGGCGGTCAGGGCTCCTACGAGCAGTACTTC.

This CDR3 reads CASSAHSTGSGNTIYF. The CDR3 DNA is TGTGCCAGCAGCGCCCACTCGACGGGCTCTGGAAACACCATATATTTT. This chain links TRBV9 with TRBJ1-3; D remains ambiguous. The CDR3 sequence is 16 residues long. Germline CDR1 and CDR2: SGDLS and YYNGEE. Deletions cut 3 bases from V and 0 bases from J, with 13 bases between.

V is TRBV5-1 and J is TRBJ2-5, with 11 bases identical to TRBD2. J lost 4 bases, V lost 1 base, and 3 bases had no gene match. This CDR3 is 15 amino acids long. The germline gives CDR1 SGHRS, CDR2 YFSETQ. Here the CDR3 DNA reads TGCGCCAGCAGCTTGCAACTAGCGGGAGTAGAGACCCAGTACTTC. It is translated as CASSLQLAGVETQYF.

The chain employs TRBV28 and TRBJ1-4; D not certain. The CDR3 has 12 amino acids. V shed 6 bases and J shed 6 bases, with 8 bases lying between them. Germline CDR1 reads MDHEN; CDR2 reads SYDVKM. Here the CDR3 DNA reads TGTGCCAGCAGCCGGCTGGATGAAAAACTGTTTTTT. Translated: CASSRLDEKLFF.

The V gene is TRBV7-8, the J gene TRBJ2-1; D might be TRBD1 (5 bases). Germline-derived CDR1 and CDR2 are SGHVS and FQNEAQ. V lost 4 bases and J 7 bases, leaving 14 bases between the germline ends. The CDR3 consists of 14 residues. In DNA form, the CDR3 reads TGTGCCAGCAGCTCCCGCAGACAGCCAAATGAGCAGTTCTTC. This translates into CASSSRRQPNEQFF. Full variable domain (rest looked up from reference TRBV7-8 and TRBJ2-1): GAGVSQSPRYKVAKRGQDVALRCDPISGHVSLFWYQQALGQGPEFLTYFQNEAQLDKSGLPSDRFFAERPEGSVSTLKIQRTQQEDSAVYLCASSSRRQPNEQFFGPGTRLTVL.

This clone was seen a few times. The chain joins TRBV5-8 to TRBJ2-7; TRBD1 agrees at 7 bases. V was clipped by 3 bases and J by 4 bases; unmatched bases: 10. The CDR3 is 15 amino acids. CDR1 SGHTS and CDR2 YDEGEE come from the germline V gene. The chain's CDR3 is CASSSPGQVSYEQYF. The CDR3 DNA reads TGTGCCAGCAGCTCCCCTGGACAGGTTTCGTACGAGCAGTACTTC.

The rearrangement uses TRBV5-1 and TRBJ2-1; 7 bases fit TRBD1. CDR3 length equals 16 residues. V dropped 7 bases and J dropped 0; count of bases not matched to a gene: 10. Germline V gene lookup returns CDR1 SGHRS and CDR2 YFSETQ. The CDR3 sequence is CASYPQTGISYNEQFF. As DNA, the CDR3 is TGCGCCAGCTACCCCCAGACAGGGATCTCCTACAATGAGCAGTTCTTC.

CDR3 bases: TGTGCCATCAGTGAGGGCCAGGGCGGTTACGAGCAGTACTTC. This translates into CAISEGQGGYEQYF. The rearrangement joins TRBV10-3 to TRBJ2-7, with a possible D match to TRBD1 (5 bases). Trimming left V 2 bases short and J 4 bases short, with 12 bases between. The CDR3 loop spans 14 amino acids. Germline CDR1 reads ENHRY; CDR2 reads SYGVKD.

This chain connects TRBV5-8 to TRBJ2-1; a weak D match, TRBD2 (5 bases). V lost 2 bases and J 11 bases, leaving 8 bases between the germline ends. The CDR3 runs 11 residues. Germline CDR1 SGHTS, CDR2 YDEGEE. Here the CDR3 reads CASSFRLQQFF. For the CDR3, the DNA is TGTGCCAGCAGCTTCCGACTACAGCAGTTCTTC.

The CDR3 DNA reads TGCAGCGCCAGGACAGGGCCTGGCACTGAAGCTTTCTTT. Translated: CSARTGPGTEAFF. The chain couples TRBV29-1 to TRBJ1-1; the match to TRBD1 covers 8 bases. The V gene end was trimmed by 7 bases and the J gene end by 4 bases; junction bases not matched to a gene: 8. In germline, CDR1 is SQVTM, CDR2 ANQGSEA. The CDR3 is 13 amino acids.

This chain links TRBV2 with TRBJ2-1; 7 nucleotides line up with TRBD1. The junction had 14 bases not matched to a gene; V was cut back by 9 bases and J by 0 bases. The CDR3 sequence is 17 residues long. Germline CDR1 SNHLY, CDR2 FYNNEI. The CDR3 spells CASVYRTGTASYNEQFF. CDR3 sequence (DNA): TGTGCCAGTGTCTACAGAACTGGGACAGCCTCCTACAATGAGCAGTTCTTC.

Here the CDR3 reads CASSLYGRTDTQYF. CDR3 nucleotides: TGTGCCAGCAGTTTATATGGTCGGACAGATACGCAGTATTTT. The rearrangement uses TRBV28 and TRBJ2-3; D not certain. Per germline, CDR1 MDHEN and CDR2 SYDVKM. With 1 base removed from V and 3 bases from J, the gap between germline ends came to 8 bases. The CDR3 totals 14 residues.

This chain links TRBV27 with TRBJ2-1; 9 positions match TRBD2. V lost 2 bases, J lost 9 bases, and 5 bases stayed unmatched. Germline V gene sequence: CDR1 MNHEY, CDR2 SMNVEV (reference sequence). The CDR3 is made up of 14 amino acids. In DNA, the CDR3 is TGTGCCAGCAGTTTACTAGCGGGATTGGGTGAGCAGTTCTTC. It yields the protein CASSLLAGLGEQFF.

This clone was counted only a few times. The chain links TRBV19 to TRBJ2-1; TRBD2 matches at 14 bases. The CDR3 covers 20 residues. CDR1 and CDR2 (germline): LNHDA, SQIVND (reference sequence). V shed 5 bases and J 0 bases; nucleotides not matched to a gene: 12. CDR3 DNA sequence: TGTGCCAGTAGTCCAGCCCCGGGACTAGCGGGAGTACGCTCCTACAATGAGCAGTTCTTC. This codes for CASSPAPGLAGVRSYNEQFF.